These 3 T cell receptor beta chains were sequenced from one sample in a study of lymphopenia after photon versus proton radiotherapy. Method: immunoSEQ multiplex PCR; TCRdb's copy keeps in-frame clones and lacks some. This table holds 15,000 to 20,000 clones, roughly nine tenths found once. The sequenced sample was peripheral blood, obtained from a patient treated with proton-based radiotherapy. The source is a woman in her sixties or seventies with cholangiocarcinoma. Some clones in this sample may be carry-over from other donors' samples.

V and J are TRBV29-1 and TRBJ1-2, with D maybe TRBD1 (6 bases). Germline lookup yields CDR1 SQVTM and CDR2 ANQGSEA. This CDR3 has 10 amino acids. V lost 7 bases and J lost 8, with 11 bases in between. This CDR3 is CSATGLGYTF. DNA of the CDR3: TGCAGCGCTACAGGGTTGGGCTACACCTTC.

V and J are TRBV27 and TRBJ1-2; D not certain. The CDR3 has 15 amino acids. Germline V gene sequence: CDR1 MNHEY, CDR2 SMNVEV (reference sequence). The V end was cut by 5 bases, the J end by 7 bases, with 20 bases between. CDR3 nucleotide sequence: TGTGCCAGCAGTCCCACCACCCGAGGCGTAGGTGGCTACACCTTC. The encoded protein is CASSPTTRGVGGYTF.

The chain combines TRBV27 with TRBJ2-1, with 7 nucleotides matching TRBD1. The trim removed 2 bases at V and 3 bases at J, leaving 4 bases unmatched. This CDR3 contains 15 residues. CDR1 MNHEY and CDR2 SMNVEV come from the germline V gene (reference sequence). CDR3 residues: CASSLPGQNYNEQFF. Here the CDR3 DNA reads TGTGCCAGCAGTTTACCGGGACAGAACTACAATGAGCAGTTCTTC.